The sequence of this T cell receptor (beta chain) was determined in a study of blood T cell repertoires in COVID-19 (dated by TCRdb to about 2020). Looking at the study overall: The collaborator samples originated in the United States, Italy and Spain and spanned the acute and convalescent phases of COVID-19. The prospective study material was composed of cDNA or gDNA derived from T cells, B-cell-depleted T cells, or PBMCs. Deeply sampled blood TCRbeta repertoires from subjects exposed to, actively infected with, or recovered from COVID-19 were included in the dataset. A freely available public database, intended as a resource for researchers studying the immune response to SARS-CoV-2, is where the repertoires were released. The samples were drawn from the first 160 participants of the ongoing ImmuneRACE study and from 950 to 1,500 subjects provided by 6 global collaborators. Nearly every sample came with metadata listing a de-identified subject ID, COVID-19 status, age in years and sex. Where available, HLA class I and class II types were taken from metadata supplied by the sample provider and were not determined by assay-based typing. Broader findings and caveats from the paper: The amount of clinical and demographic metadata varied by source and participant and was provided uncurated.

Whole blood was collected in K2EDTA tubes by collaborating institutions according to the institutions' own protocols. For TCRbeta analysis, collaborators shipped samples as frozen whole blood, isolated PBMCs, or DNA extracted from either of those sample types. TCRbeta CDR3 regions were amplified from genomic DNA by means of the immunoSEQ Assay, a bias-controlled multiplex PCR. Per the original workflow: Nucleated cell counts per sample were estimated from amplification of reference gene primers within the assay. To quantify the absolute abundance of each unique TCRbeta CDR3 rearrangement, sequence reads were collapsed and filtered. For each sample, productive Simpson clonality was calculated as the square root of Simpson's diversity index across productive rearrangements. Held by TCRdb, this immuneACCESS table contains in-frame sequences only and omits some clones. Under half of the omission traces to an unresolved V gene where checked; the cause of the rest is unknown. For V, J and clone size, that table is used; D and trimming come from the DNA. Here the sample has roughly 700,000 clones; about 90% occur a single time. Over 0.2% of the sample belongs to the ten largest clones.

V and J are trimmed by 4 bases and 12 bases, and the gene matches miss 7 bases of the junction. The germline V gene yields SGHTA for CDR1 and FQGNSA for CDR2. Spanning cysteine to phenylalanine, the CDR3 consists of 12 amino acids. Only the CDR3 DNA is retained, 36 bases long and in frame from the first base. With respect to this clone: The specificity of this receptor is unknown. Base quality data are lacking; no much larger clone is found one base away.

The chain was built from TRBV7-2 and TRBJ1-2; 8 of the junction bases match TRBD1. The receptor was derived from a young woman with acute or convalescent COVID-19. The sample comprised peripheral blood. The DNA reads as follows: TGTGCCAGCAGCTGGAACCAGGGGGCGGACACCTTC. The translation is CASSWNQGADTF.